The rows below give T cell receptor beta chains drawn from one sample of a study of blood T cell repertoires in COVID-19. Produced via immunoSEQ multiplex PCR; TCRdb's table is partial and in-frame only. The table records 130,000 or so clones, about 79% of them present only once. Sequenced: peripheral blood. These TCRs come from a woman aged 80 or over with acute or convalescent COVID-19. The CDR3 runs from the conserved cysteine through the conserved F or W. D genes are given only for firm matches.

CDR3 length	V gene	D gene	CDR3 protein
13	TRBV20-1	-	CSASARVGVGQYF
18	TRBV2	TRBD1	CASSTGEGQGDITGELFF
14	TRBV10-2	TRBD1	CASRPPGQTYEQYF
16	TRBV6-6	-	CASSYSPGSYNSPLHF
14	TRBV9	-	CASSVRGDRETQYF
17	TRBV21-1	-	CASYKMGQGEIGEKLFF
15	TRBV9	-	CASSVYTASNSPLHF
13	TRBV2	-	CARTLEDSSGYTF
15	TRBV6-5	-	CASSKPGQGFEGYTF
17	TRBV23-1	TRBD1	CASSQQDREKNTGELFF
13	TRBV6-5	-	CASRETANTEAFF
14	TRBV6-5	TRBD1	CASSSPDDRDSYTF
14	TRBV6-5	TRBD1	CASSYSDRGTEAFF
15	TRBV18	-	CASSPGGQGGYGYTF
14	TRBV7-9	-	CASSLGTEQEKLFF
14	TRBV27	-	CASTRSRNTGELFF
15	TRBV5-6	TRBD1	CASSLGTGGYEKLFF
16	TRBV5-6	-	CASSFDGGRSNQPQHF
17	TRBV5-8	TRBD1	CASSPGQGTLGNTEAFF
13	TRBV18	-	CASSQNKNTEAFF
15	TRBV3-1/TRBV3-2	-	CASSKIGGSTEKLFF
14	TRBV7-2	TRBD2	CASSFPGGDYEQYF
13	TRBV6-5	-	CASRWGRNTEAFF
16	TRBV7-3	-	CASSLTLTGPYNEQFF
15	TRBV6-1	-	CASSENGGAQYRYTF
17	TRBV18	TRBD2	CASSPPGLAGGTDTQYF